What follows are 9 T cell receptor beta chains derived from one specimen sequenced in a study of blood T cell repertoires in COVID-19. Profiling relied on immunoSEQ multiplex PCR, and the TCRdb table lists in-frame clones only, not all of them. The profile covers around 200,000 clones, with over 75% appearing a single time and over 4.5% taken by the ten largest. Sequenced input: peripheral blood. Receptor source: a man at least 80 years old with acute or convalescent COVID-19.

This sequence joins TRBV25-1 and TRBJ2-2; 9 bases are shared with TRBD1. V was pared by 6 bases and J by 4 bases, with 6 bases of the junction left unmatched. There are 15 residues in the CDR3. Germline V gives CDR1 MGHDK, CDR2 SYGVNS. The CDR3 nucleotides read TGTGCCAGCAGGGACAGGGGAAGTGGCACCGGGGAGCTGTTTTTT. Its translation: CASRDRGSGTGELFF.

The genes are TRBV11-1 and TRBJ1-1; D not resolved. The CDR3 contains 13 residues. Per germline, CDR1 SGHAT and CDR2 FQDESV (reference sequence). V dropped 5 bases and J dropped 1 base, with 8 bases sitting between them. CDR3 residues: CASSQQRNTEAFF. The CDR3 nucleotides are TGTGCCAGCAGCCAACAGAGGAACACTGAAGCTTTCTTT.

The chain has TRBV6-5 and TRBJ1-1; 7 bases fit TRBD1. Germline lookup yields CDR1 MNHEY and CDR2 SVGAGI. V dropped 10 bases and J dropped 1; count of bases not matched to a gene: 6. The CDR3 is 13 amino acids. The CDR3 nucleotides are TGTGCCACCCGACAGGGTTCGAACACTGAAGCTTTCTTT. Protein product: CATRQGSNTEAFF.

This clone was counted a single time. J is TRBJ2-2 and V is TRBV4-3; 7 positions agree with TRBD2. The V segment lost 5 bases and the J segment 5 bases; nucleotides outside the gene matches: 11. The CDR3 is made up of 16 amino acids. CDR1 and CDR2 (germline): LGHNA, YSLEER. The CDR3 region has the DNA TGCGCCAGCAGCGGCTGGGTCGCGGGAGAGACCGGGGAGCTGTTTTTT. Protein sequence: CASSGWVAGETGELFF.

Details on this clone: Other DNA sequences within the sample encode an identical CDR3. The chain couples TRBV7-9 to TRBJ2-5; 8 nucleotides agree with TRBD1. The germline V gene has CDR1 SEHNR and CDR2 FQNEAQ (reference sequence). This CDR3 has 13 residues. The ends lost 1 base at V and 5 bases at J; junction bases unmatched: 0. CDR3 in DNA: TGTGCCAGCAGCTTAGACAGGGGGGAGACCCAGTACTTC. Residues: CASSLDRGETQYF. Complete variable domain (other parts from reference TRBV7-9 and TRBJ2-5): DTGVSQNPRHKITKRGQNVTFRCDPISEHNRLYWYRQTLGQGPEFLTYFQNEAQLEKSRLLSDRFSAERPKGSFSTLEIQRTEQGDSAMYLCASSLDRGETQYFGPGTRLLVL.

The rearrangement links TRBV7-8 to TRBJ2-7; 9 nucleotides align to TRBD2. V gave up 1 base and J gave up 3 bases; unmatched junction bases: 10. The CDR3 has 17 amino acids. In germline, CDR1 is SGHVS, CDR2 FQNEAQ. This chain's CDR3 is CASSLGQVAGVGYEQYF. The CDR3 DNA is TGTGCCAGCAGCTTAGGTCAGGTAGCGGGAGTTGGCTACGAGCAGTACTTC.

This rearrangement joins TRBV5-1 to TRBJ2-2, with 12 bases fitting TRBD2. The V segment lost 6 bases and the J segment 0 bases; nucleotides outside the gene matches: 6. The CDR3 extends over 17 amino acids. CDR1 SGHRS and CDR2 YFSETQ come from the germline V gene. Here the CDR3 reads CASKLAGGPPNTGELFF. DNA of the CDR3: TGCGCCAGCAAACTAGCGGGAGGCCCCCCGAACACCGGGGAGCTGTTTTTT.

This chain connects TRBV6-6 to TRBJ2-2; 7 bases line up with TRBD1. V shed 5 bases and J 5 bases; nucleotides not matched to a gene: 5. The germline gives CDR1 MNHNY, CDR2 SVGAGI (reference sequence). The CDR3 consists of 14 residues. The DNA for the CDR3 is TGTGCCAGCAGTGACAGGGCAAAGACCGGGGAGCTGTTTTTT. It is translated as CASSDRAKTGELFF.

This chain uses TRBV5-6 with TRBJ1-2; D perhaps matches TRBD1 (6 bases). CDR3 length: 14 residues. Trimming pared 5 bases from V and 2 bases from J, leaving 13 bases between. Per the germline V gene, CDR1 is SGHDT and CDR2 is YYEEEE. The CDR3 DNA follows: TGTGCCAGCAGGCTACAGGGTACCAACTATGGCTACACCTTC. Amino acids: CASRLQGTNYGYTF. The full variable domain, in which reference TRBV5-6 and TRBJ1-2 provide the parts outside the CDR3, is DAGVTQSPTHLIKTRGQQVTLRCSPKSGHDTVSWYQQALGQGPQFIFQYYEEEERQRGNFPDRFSGHQFPNYSSELNVNALLLGDSALYLCASRLQGTNYGYTFGSGTRLTVV.